Listed below are T cell receptor beta chains from one sample, sequenced in a study of shared clonotypes between healthy human individuals. Assay used: immunoSEQ multiplex PCR; TCRdb lists only in-frame clones, some missing. The sample includes 2 million to 2.5 million clones, 85% to 95% of them seen just once. The material sequenced was naive CD4+ T cells from PBMCs. The receptors stem from a man in his late teens or twenties in good health. Some clones in this sample may be carry-over from other donors' samples. The CDR3 runs from the conserved cysteine through the conserved F or W. The order of the fields is D gene, J gene, clone size, V gene, CDR3 protein, CDR3 DNA. D genes are given only for firm matches. Clone size is stated in some rows and not others, as once, few, many or a class when expanded.

d_gene: .; j_gene: TRBJ2-2; abundance: .; v_gene: TRBV9; CDR3aa: CASSALPTGELFF; CDR3nt: TGTGCCAGCAGCGCTCTCCCCACCGGGGAGCTGTTTTTT
d_gene: .; j_gene: TRBJ2-2; abundance: .; v_gene: TRBV4-2; CDR3aa: CASSQDISGELFF; CDR3nt: TGTGCCAGCAGCCAAGATATATCCGGGGAGCTGTTTTTT
d_gene: .; j_gene: TRBJ1-1; abundance: once; v_gene: TRBV18; CDR3aa: CASSPPVWGGTEAFF; CDR3nt: TGTGCCAGCTCACCACCGGTTTGGGGGGGCACTGAAGCTTTCTTT
d_gene: .; j_gene: TRBJ1-1; abundance: .; v_gene: TRBV18; CDR3aa: CASSPRSSSQAFF; CDR3nt: TGTGCCAGCTCACCACGCTCCAGCAGCCAAGCTTTCTTT
d_gene: .; j_gene: TRBJ2-7; abundance: .; v_gene: TRBV28; CDR3aa: CASSLPSVGHEQYF; CDR3nt: TGTGCCAGCAGTTTACCTTCAGTGGGCCACGAGCAGTACTTC
d_gene: .; j_gene: TRBJ1-5; abundance: .; v_gene: TRBV6-1; CDR3aa: CASLLSRGGQPQHF; CDR3nt: TGTGCCAGCCTGCTGAGTCGGGGAGGTCAGCCCCAGCATTTT
d_gene: .; j_gene: TRBJ2-7; abundance: .; v_gene: TRBV25-1; CDR3aa: CASRGRDTYEQYF; CDR3nt: TGTGCCAGCAGGGGCCGGGACACATACGAGCAGTACTTC
d_gene: .; j_gene: TRBJ1-1; abundance: .; v_gene: TRBV21-1; CDR3aa: CASGLGTEAFF; CDR3nt: TGTGCCAGCGGATTGGGCACTGAAGCTTTCTTT
d_gene: TRBD2; j_gene: TRBJ2-2; abundance: .; v_gene: TRBV7-3; CDR3aa: CASSHPRGGSVGELFF; CDR3nt: TGTGCCAGCAGTCATCCGCGGGGCGGGAGTGTCGGGGAGCTGTTTTTT
d_gene: .; j_gene: TRBJ1-5; abundance: .; v_gene: TRBV6-5; CDR3aa: CASTSGQNYGQPQHF; CDR3nt: TGTGCCAGCACCAGTGGACAGAACTACGGCCAGCCCCAGCATTTT
d_gene: .; j_gene: TRBJ2-7; abundance: .; v_gene: TRBV19; CDR3aa: CASSMGLVYEQYF; CDR3nt: TGTGCCAGTAGTATGGGCTTGGTCTACGAGCAGTACTTC
d_gene: .; j_gene: TRBJ1-2; abundance: .; v_gene: TRBV28; CDR3aa: CASRGVGPRGGYTF; CDR3nt: TGTGCCAGCAGGGGGGTTGGCCCTCGTGGTGGCTACACCTTC
d_gene: TRBD2; j_gene: TRBJ2-3; abundance: once; v_gene: TRBV29-1; CDR3aa: CSGERRPSGRFTDTQYF; CDR3nt: TGCAGCGGAGAGCGGCGGCCTAGCGGGCGATTCACAGATACGCAGTATTTT
d_gene: .; j_gene: TRBJ2-7; abundance: .; v_gene: TRBV6-1; CDR3aa: CASRQGTLEYEQYF; CDR3nt: TGTGCCAGCAGGCAGGGGACCCTCGAATACGAGCAGTACTTC
d_gene: TRBD2; j_gene: TRBJ2-3; abundance: .; v_gene: TRBV14; CDR3aa: CASSQDPRSGGRRTDTQYF; CDR3nt: TGTGCCAGCAGCCAAGACCCTCGGTCGGGCGGGAGGCGGACAGATACGCAGTATTTT
d_gene: TRBD2; j_gene: TRBJ2-7; abundance: .; v_gene: TRBV28; CDR3aa: CASSRGLAGTYEQYF; CDR3nt: TGTGCCAGCAGCCGGGGACTAGCGGGAACCTACGAGCAGTACTTC
d_gene: TRBD2; j_gene: TRBJ2-7; abundance: .; v_gene: TRBV18; CDR3aa: CASSSQSLAGASYEQYF; CDR3nt: TGTGCCAGCTCATCCCAATCCCTAGCGGGAGCCTCCTACGAGCAGTACTTC